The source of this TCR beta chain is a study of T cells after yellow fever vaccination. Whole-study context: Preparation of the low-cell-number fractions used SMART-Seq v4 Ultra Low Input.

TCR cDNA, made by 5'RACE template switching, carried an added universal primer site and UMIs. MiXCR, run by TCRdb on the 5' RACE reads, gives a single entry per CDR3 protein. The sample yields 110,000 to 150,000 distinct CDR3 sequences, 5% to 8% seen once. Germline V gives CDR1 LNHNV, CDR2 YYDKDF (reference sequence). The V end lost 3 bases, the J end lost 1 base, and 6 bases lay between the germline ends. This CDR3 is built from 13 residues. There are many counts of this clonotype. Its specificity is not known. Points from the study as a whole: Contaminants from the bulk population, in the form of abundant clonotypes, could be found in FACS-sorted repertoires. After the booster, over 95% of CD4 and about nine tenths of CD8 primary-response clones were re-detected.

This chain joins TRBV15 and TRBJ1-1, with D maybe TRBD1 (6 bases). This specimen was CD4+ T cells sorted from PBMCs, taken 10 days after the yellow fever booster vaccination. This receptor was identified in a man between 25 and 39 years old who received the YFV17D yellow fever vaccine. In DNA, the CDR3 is TGTGCCACCAGCAGCAGGGGGAACACTGAAGCTTTCTTT. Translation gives CATSSRGNTEAFF.